The clone carrying this T cell receptor beta chain has more than one count but fewer than ten. Its antigen is not known. The source of the sample is a study of cytomegalovirus exposure and HLA in healthy donors. Findings of the study overall: In the 120 validation repertoires, about 94% of cluster scores exceeded 0, per a later analysis. Under in vitro conditions, three CMV-associated chains were confirmed as specific for CMV antigens. With high specificity and sensitivity, the classifier reportedly diagnosed cytomegalovirus status. Cytomegalovirus-associated TCR beta chains were listed, numbering 150 to 200.

Assay used: immunoSEQ multiplex PCR; TCRdb lists only in-frame clones, some missing. The sample records around 140,000 clones, roughly 90% being singletons. The CDR3 sequence is 13 residues long. Germline V gene sequence: CDR1 MNHNS, CDR2 SASEGT. The V end lost 4 bases, the J end lost 2 bases, and 6 bases lay between the germline ends. The sequenced material came from PBMCs. This TCR was recovered from a man younger than 35 in good health and CMV-seropositive. The chain has TRBV6-1 and TRBJ1-5; D unclear. This CDR3 reads CASSASRNQPQHF. The CDR3, as DNA: TGTGCCAGCAGTGCCAGTCGCAATCAGCCCCAGCATTTT.